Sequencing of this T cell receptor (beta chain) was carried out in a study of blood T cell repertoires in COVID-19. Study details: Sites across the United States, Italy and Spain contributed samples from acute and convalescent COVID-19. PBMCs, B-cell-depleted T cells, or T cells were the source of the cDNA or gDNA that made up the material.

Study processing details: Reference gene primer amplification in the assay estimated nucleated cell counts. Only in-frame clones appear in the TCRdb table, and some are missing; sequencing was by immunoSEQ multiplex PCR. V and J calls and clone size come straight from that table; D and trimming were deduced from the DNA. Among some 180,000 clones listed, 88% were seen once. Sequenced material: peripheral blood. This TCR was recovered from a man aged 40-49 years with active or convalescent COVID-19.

The CDR3 DNA follows: TGTGCCAGTAGGGGGACAGCGATTAACACTGAAGCTTTCTTT. It codes for CASRGTAINTEAFF. The chain employs TRBV19 and TRBJ1-1; 7 nucleotides agree with TRBD1. Germline CDR1 reads LNHDA; CDR2 reads SQIVND (reference sequence). This CDR3 region has 14 residues. The V segment lost 6 bases and the J segment 2 bases; nucleotides outside the gene matches: 6.